Listed here are 6 T cell receptor beta chains from one sample, sequenced in a study of read filtering for tumor transcriptome and immune sequencing. Molecular barcoded adaptors covering alpha/delta and beta/gamma chains were used on 400 ng RNA. TCRdb processed the reads anew with MiXCR; each CDR3 protein has one entry. The sample includes 5,000 to 6,500 distinct CDR3 sequences, 21% of them seen just once. The sequenced sample was a population of CD138-negative cells sorted from bone marrow. These receptors all come from a donor at least 40 years old with multiple myeloma.

This clonotype was seen many times. The V gene is TRBV29-1, the J gene TRBJ2-7; the D gene is possibly TRBD2 (6 bases). Trimming took off 4 bases at V and 7 bases at J, with 14 bases between the two ends. This CDR3 region has 12 residues. The germline V gene has CDR1 SQVTM and CDR2 ANQGSEA. The CDR3 here is CSVARDRGEQYF. The CDR3 bases are TGCAGCGTTGCGCGGGATCGAGGGGAGCAGTACTTC.

This clonotype was observed many times. The chain uses TRBV29-1 and TRBJ2-1; D is unresolved. V lost 6 bases, J lost 5 bases, and 5 bases lay in between. Germline CDR1 is SQVTM and CDR2 is ANQGSEA. The CDR3 extends over 10 amino acids. CDR3 DNA: TGCAGCGTCCTGGACAATGAGCAGTTCTTC. This translates into CSVLDNEQFF.

This clonotype was counted at least ten times. This chain connects TRBV7-2 to TRBJ2-5, with D perhaps assigned TRBD1 or TRBD2 (5 bases each). V was cut by 7 bases and J by 5 bases, with 20 bases left in between. Germline V CDR1 and CDR2: SGHTA, FQGNSA. The CDR3 contains 15 residues. The CDR3 spells CASNHIGGWGETQYF. As DNA, the CDR3 is TGTGCCAGCAATCATATTGGCGGGTGGGGGGAGACCCAGTACTTC.

A remark on this clonotype: This may stem from a read error, because a much larger clone lies one nucleotide away. The gene calls are TRBV27 and TRBJ2-7; 11 bases fit TRBD1. The CDR3 loop spans 14 amino acids. Germline CDR1 is MNHEY and CDR2 is SMNVEV (reference sequence). The CDR3 sequence is CVSSLTDRGREQYF. The CDR3 DNA follows: TGTGTCAGCAGTTTGACGGACAGGGGGCGAGAGCAGTACTTC.

This clonotype was recorded at least ten times. The genes are TRBV20-1 and TRBJ2-7; TRBD2 aligns across 16 bases. V was clipped by 3 bases and J by 4 bases; unmatched bases: 6. Per germline, CDR1 DFQATT and CDR2 SNEGSKA (reference sequence). This CDR3 is built from 16 residues. CDR3 amino acids: CSASWGLAGGGYEQYF. The CDR3 region has the DNA TGCAGTGCTAGCTGGGGACTAGCGGGGGGGGGGTACGAGCAGTACTTC.

This clonotype is labeled medium-sized. The chain carries TRBV15 and TRBJ2-2; 11 bases map to TRBD1. The V gene end was trimmed by 0 bases and the J gene end by 7 bases; junction bases not matched to a gene: 7. The length of the CDR3 is 17 residues. Per the germline V gene, CDR1 is LNHNV and CDR2 is YYDKDF (reference sequence). CDR3 bases: TGTGCCACCAGCAGAGACCTAGGACAGGGGGCCGTCGGGGAGCTGTTTTTT. Translation gives CATSRDLGQGAVGELFF.